This TCR beta chain was captured by sequencing in a study of identifying expanded T cells in peripheral blood. V lost 2 bases and J lost 0, with 6 bases in between. This CDR3 contains 14 residues. CDR1 is WSHSY and CDR2 is SAAADI in the germline V gene. Libraries were prepared by immunoSEQ multiplex PCR; TCRdb keeps only in-frame clonotypes and omits some of them. The sample includes over 45,000 clones, roughly four fifths of them seen just once. Input material: blood. This TCR came from a person aged 18 to 75 in good health. J is TRBJ2-3 and V is TRBV10-2, with D unclear. The CDR3 DNA sequence: TGCGCCAGCAGTGAGCGCCACAGCACAGATACGCAGTATTTT. Translating it yields CASSERHSTDTQYF.